Presented here are 15 T cell receptor beta chains from one specimen sequenced in a study of blood T cell repertoires in COVID-19. Using immunoSEQ multiplex PCR, the repertoire was profiled, and TCRdb retains in-frame clones only, with some absent. The sample lists under 350,000 clones, about nine tenths seen once, with under 2.5% in the top ten. Sequencing was carried out using peripheral blood. The receptors stem from a man aged 45-65 years with acute or convalescent COVID-19.

The genes are TRBV7-3 and TRBJ1-6, with a possible D match to TRBD1 (6 bases). This CDR3 has 17 amino acids. The V and J ends lost 5 bases and 5 bases respectively, with 19 bases between them. Looked up from germline, CDR1 is SGHTA and CDR2 is FQGTGA. CDR3 in amino acids: CASSRVSGGAHNSPLHF. CDR3 sequence (DNA): TGTGCCAGCAGCCGGGTTTCGGGGGGCGCACATAATTCACCCCTCCACTTT.

The chain recombines TRBV5-5 with TRBJ1-1, with D perhaps matching TRBD1 (6 bases). The germline gives CDR1 SGHKS, CDR2 YYEKEE (reference sequence). Trimming pared 4 bases from V and 10 bases from J, leaving 17 bases between. CDR3 size: 13 residues. Written as DNA, the CDR3 is TGTGCCAGCAGCCCGGGGGGGCTTTTGGCAGCTTTCTTT. It is translated as CASSPGGLLAAFF.

In regard to this clone: Compared with germline, one end of the junction differs, possibly owing to a read error. The V call is TRBV29-1, the J call TRBJ2-6; 11 positions agree with TRBD1. CDR1 is SQVTM and CDR2 is ANQGSEA in the germline V gene. There are 13 residues in the CDR3. CDR3 residues: CSVPGQGVNVLTF. CDR3 DNA: TGCAGCGTCCCGGGACAGGGGGTCAACGTCCTGACTTTC.

This sequence joins TRBV7-3 and TRBJ2-1; tentative D call: TRBD2 (5 bases). The germline gives CDR1 SGHTA, CDR2 FQGTGA. Deletions cut 5 bases from V and 4 bases from J, with 6 bases between. The CDR3 has 12 residues. DNA of the CDR3: TGTGCCAGCAGCCCGGGATACAATGAGCAGTTCTTC. Its protein product is CASSPGYNEQFF.

The V and J genes are TRBV19 and TRBJ2-1; tentatively, D is TRBD2 (5 bases). Trimming cost V 5 bases and J 7 bases, with 15 bases left between them. The V gene's germline CDR1 is LNHDA and CDR2 SQIVND (reference sequence). CDR3 length: 14 residues. The CDR3, as DNA: TGTGCCAGTAGTCACGGGGATAGTTATAATGAGCAGTTCTTC. Its translation: CASSHGDSYNEQFF.

The J gene is TRBJ1-2, the V gene TRBV9, with D possibly being TRBD1 (6 bases). CDR3 size: 15 residues. V shed 2 bases and J shed 11 bases, with 22 bases lying between them. Germline loops: CDR1 SGDLS, CDR2 YYNGEE. The CDR3 region is CASSVAATQRGGYTF. CDR3 bases: TGTGCCAGCAGCGTCGCCGCGACACAGAGGGGGGGTTACACCTTC.

The rearrangement links TRBV6-2 or TRBV6-3 to TRBJ1-2, with D perhaps TRBD1 (5 bases). Trimming took off 2 bases at V and 7 bases at J, with 8 bases between the two ends. The CDR3 consists of 12 residues. Germline V gene data show CDR1 as MNHEY and CDR2 as SVGEGT. The DNA for the CDR3 is TGTGCCAGCAGTTACGAGGGACTTGGCTACACCTTC. The encoded protein is CASSYEGLGYTF.

Note on this clone: A junction end diverges from the germline sequence, so it may reflect a read error. The chain links TRBV18 to TRBJ1-4; D is possibly TRBD1 (5 bases). Germline values: CDR1 KGHSH, CDR2 LQKENI. The CDR3 consists of 13 residues. The CDR3, as DNA: TGTGCCAGCTCCCCACCCGGGGGTGAAAAACTGTTTTTT. Residues: CASSPPGGEKLFF. The whole variable domain, remainder taken from reference TRBV18 and TRBJ1-4, is NAGVMQNPRHLVRRRGQEARLRCSPMKGHSHVYWYRQLPEEGLKFMVYLQKENIIDESGMPKERFSAEFPKEGPSILRIQQVVRGDSAAYFCASSPPGGEKLFFGSGTQLSVL.

V gene TRBV10-3 combines with J gene TRBJ2-3, with 11 positions matching TRBD2. The V gene's germline CDR1 is ENHRY and CDR2 SYGVKD. V lost 2 bases to trimming and J lost 6 bases; unmatched junction nucleotides: 7. The CDR3 totals 16 residues. The CDR3 region is CAISEPLAGGRDTQYF. CDR3 DNA: TGTGCCATCAGTGAGCCCCTAGCGGGGGGCCGGGATACGCAGTATTTT.

The chain has TRBV5-4 and TRBJ1-6; tentatively, D is TRBD1 (6 bases). The germline V gene encodes CDR1 SGHNT and CDR2 YYREEE (reference sequence). The V and J ends lost 7 bases and 10 bases respectively, with 15 bases between them. The CDR3 is made up of 13 amino acids. CDR3 loop: CASGTQGGSPLHF. The CDR3 DNA reads as TGTGCCAGCGGCACACAGGGTGGATCACCCCTCCACTTT.

This clone appeared a few times. The V and J genes are TRBV4-1 and TRBJ1-4, with D hard to call. V was pared by 3 bases and J by 6 bases, with 14 bases between. CDR1 is MGHRA and CDR2 is YSYEKL in the germline V gene. The CDR3 consists of 15 residues. In DNA form, the CDR3 reads TGCGCCAGCAGCCACCGGATCTCGGCGGATGAAAAACTGTTTTTT. Amino acid sequence: CASSHRISADEKLFF.

The CDR3 DNA reads as TGTGCCAGCAGTGAGGAGGCTGAAAAACTGTTTTTT. Encoded protein: CASSEEAEKLFF. The V gene is TRBV2, the J gene TRBJ1-4, with D hard to call. This CDR3 is built from 12 residues. Germline CDR1 reads SNHLY; CDR2 reads FYNNEI. The V end lost 3 bases, the J end lost 7 bases, and 6 bases lay between the germline ends.

This clone was detected a few times. Other DNA sequences in the sample encode the same CDR3. The gene calls are TRBV25-1 and TRBJ2-7; D possibly corresponds to TRBD1 (6 bases). Germline V gene sequence: CDR1 MGHDK, CDR2 SYGVNS. This CDR3 is 13 amino acids long. Trimming took off 2 bases at V and 2 bases at J, with 7 bases between the two ends. CDR3 in amino acids: CASSEPGAYEQYF. As DNA, the CDR3 is TGTGCCAGCAGTGAACCAGGGGCCTACGAGCAGTACTTC.

The J gene is TRBJ2-1, the V gene TRBV5-1; perhaps TRBD1 as D (5 bases). Deletions cut 1 base from V and 3 bases from J, with 11 bases between. This CDR3 region has 15 residues. Germline V gene sequence: CDR1 SGHRS, CDR2 YFSETQ. In nucleotides, the CDR3 is TGCGCCAGCAGCTTGAGTGCGACAGTCTACAATGAGCAGTTCTTC. Translating gives CASSLSATVYNEQFF.

This chain uses TRBV16 with TRBJ1-4; D call uncertain. The CDR3 consists of 14 residues. The V gene's germline CDR1 is KGHSY and CDR2 FQNENV. V was trimmed by 2 bases and J by 8 bases, leaving 12 bases between them. CDR3 residues: CASSQEGSGEKLFF. CDR3 coding DNA: TGTGCCAGCAGCCAAGAGGGTAGTGGCGAAAAACTGTTTTTT.